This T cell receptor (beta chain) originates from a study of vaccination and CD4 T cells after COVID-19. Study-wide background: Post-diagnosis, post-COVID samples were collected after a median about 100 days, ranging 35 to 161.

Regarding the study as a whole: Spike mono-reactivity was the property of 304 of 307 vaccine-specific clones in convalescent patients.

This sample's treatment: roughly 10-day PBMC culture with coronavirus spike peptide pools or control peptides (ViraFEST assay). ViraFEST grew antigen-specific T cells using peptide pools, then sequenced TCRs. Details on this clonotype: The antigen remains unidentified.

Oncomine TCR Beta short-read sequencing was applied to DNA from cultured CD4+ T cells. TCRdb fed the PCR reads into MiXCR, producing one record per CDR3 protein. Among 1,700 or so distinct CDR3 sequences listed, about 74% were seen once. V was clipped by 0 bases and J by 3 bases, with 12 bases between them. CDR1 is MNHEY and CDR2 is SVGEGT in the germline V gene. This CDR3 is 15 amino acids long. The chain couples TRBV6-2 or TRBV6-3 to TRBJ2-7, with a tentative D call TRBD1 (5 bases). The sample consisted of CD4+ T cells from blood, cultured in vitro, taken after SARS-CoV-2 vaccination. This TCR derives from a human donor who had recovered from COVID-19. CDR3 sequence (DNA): TGTGCCAGCAGTTACTCGAACGCGCAGGGCTACGAGCAGTACTTC. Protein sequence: CASSYSNAQGYEQYF.